Presented here are 13 T cell receptor beta chains from one specimen sequenced in a study of cytomegalovirus exposure and HLA in healthy donors. The table came from immunoSEQ multiplex PCR; TCRdb's copy has only in-frame clones and leaves some out. This sample has 150,000 to 200,000 clones, with 86% found just once. Sequenced: PBMCs. All receptors come from a woman aged 18-29 years in good health and CMV-seronegative.

V is TRBV10-1 and J is TRBJ2-7; no firm D call. This CDR3 region has 13 residues. Germline-derived CDR1 and CDR2 are WNHNN and SYGVQD (reference sequence). V was shortened by 2 bases and J by 2 bases, with 7 bases between the two germline ends. The CDR3 protein is CASSEGQPYEQYF. DNA of the CDR3: TGCGCCAGCAGTGAGGGGCAGCCCTACGAGCAGTACTTC.

The sample holds one count of this clone. This chain joins TRBV5-1 and TRBJ1-1; possible D gene TRBD1, 6 bases. The CDR3 is made up of 14 amino acids. Trimming took off 5 bases at V and 2 bases at J, with 13 bases between the two ends. Germline V gene data show CDR1 as SGHRS and CDR2 as YFSETQ. For the CDR3, the DNA is TGCGCCAGCAGGTATACAGGGTTAAACACTGAAGCTTTCTTT. Its protein product is CASRYTGLNTEAFF.

This clone was counted only a few times. The CDR3, as DNA: TGTGCCAGCAGCACACCCCGTCTAGAATGGGGCTCCGAGCAGTACTTC. Residues: CASSTPRLEWGSEQYF. The chain has TRBV7-9 and TRBJ2-7, with D possibly matching TRBD1 (5 bases). The CDR3 extends over 16 amino acids. Germline-derived CDR1 and CDR2 are SEHNR and FQNEAQ (reference sequence). V was cut by 5 bases and J by 6 bases, with 23 bases left in between.

This chain uses TRBV6-5 with TRBJ1-1; no firm D call. The CDR3 spans 13 residues. Trimming shortened V by 1 base and J by 7 bases, and 10 bases separated the two germline ends. Germline V gene sequence: CDR1 MNHEY, CDR2 SVGAGI. CDR3 sequence (DNA): TGTGCCAGCAGTTACTTTGGAGATGGTGAAGCTTTCTTT. Amino acid sequence: CASSYFGDGEAFF.

This clone is a singleton in its sample. V usage is TRBV6-5 and J usage is TRBJ2-7, with D possibly matching TRBD1 (6 bases). CDR3 length equals 14 residues. The V gene's germline CDR1 is MNHEY and CDR2 SVGAGI. The V end was cut by 6 bases, the J end by 2 bases, with 14 bases between. As DNA, the CDR3 is TGTGCCAGCAGAACGATACAGGGCGCCTACGAGCAGTACTTC. Protein: CASRTIQGAYEQYF.

V is TRBV6-5 and J is TRBJ1-3; D unclear. The germline CDR1 and CDR2 sequences are MNHEY and SVGAGI. CDR3 length: 16 amino acids. V shed 0 bases and J shed 0 bases, with 9 bases lying between them. CDR3 coding DNA: TGTGCCAGCAGTTACTCTTCGGGAATCTCTGGAAACACCATATATTTT. Its translation is CASSYSSGISGNTIYF.

The chain combines TRBV19 with TRBJ2-7; 7 bases fit TRBD2. This CDR3 has 14 residues. Germline CDR1 is LNHDA and CDR2 is SQIVND (reference sequence). With 4 bases clipped from V and 1 base from J, the junction kept 4 bases outside the gene matches. The CDR3 DNA follows: TGTGCCAGTAGTACCGGACTAGGTTCCTACGAGCAGTACTTC. As protein: CASSTGLGSYEQYF.

The chain carries TRBV5-4 and TRBJ2-1; D uncertain. The ends were cut back, 0 bases at V and 6 bases at J, with 10 bases in the middle. CDR1 and CDR2 from the germline V gene are SGHNT and YYREEE (reference sequence). The CDR3 is 14 residues long. Here the CDR3 reads CASSLGGFINEQFF. DNA of the CDR3: TGTGCCAGCAGCTTGGGAGGCTTTATCAATGAGCAGTTCTTC.

Worth noting for this clone: Within the sample, other DNA sequences also encode this same CDR3. V is TRBV5-1 and J is TRBJ1-1; tentative D call: TRBD1 (5 bases). Germline V lookup: CDR1 SGHRS, CDR2 YFSETQ. The ends were cut back, 5 bases at V and 5 bases at J, with 7 bases in the middle. The CDR3 has 11 amino acids. The DNA for the CDR3 is TGCGCCAGCAGTGGGGGGACTGAAGCTTTCTTT. Protein: CASSGGTEAFF.

The chain employs TRBV6-5 and TRBJ1-1, with 8 bases matching TRBD1. The junction had 6 bases not matched to a gene; V was cut back by 6 bases and J by 0 bases. The V gene's germline CDR1 is MNHEY and CDR2 SVGAGI. The CDR3 is 15 residues long. The CDR3 DNA reads TGTGCCAGCAGACCAGGGGGCAGCGTGAACACTGAAGCTTTCTTT. It translates to CASRPGGSVNTEAFF.

The rearrangement joins TRBV30 to TRBJ2-1; TRBD2 matches 7 bases. The CDR3 spans 13 residues. Germline V gene lookup returns CDR1 GTSNPN and CDR2 SVGIG (reference sequence). Trimming took 3 bases from V and 8 from J; bases not matched to a gene: 7. This CDR3 is CAWRSPSGYEQFF. The CDR3 DNA sequence: TGTGCCTGGAGGTCCCCTAGCGGCTATGAGCAGTTCTTC.

The chain is built from TRBV18 and TRBJ2-5, with 10 bases matching TRBD2. V shed 3 bases, J shed 1 base, and the junction held 5 bases outside the gene matches. The CDR3 is 16 residues long. Germline V gene lookup returns CDR1 KGHSH and CDR2 LQKENI. CDR3 sequence (DNA): TGTGCCAGCTCACCCCAGCGGGGGGGACTCCAAGAGACCCAGTACTTC. This codes for CASSPQRGGLQETQYF.

The chain has TRBV27 and TRBJ1-1; D is possibly TRBD1 (5 bases). The CDR3 is made up of 14 amino acids. V was cut by 3 bases and J by 4 bases, with 12 bases left in between. Germline lookup yields CDR1 MNHEY and CDR2 SMNVEV (reference sequence). As DNA, the CDR3 is TGTGCCAGCAGTTTGGACACGGCCGGCACTGAAGCTTTCTTT. Translation: CASSLDTAGTEAFF.